This entry features one T cell receptor (beta chain) sequence. This sample is part of a study of blood T cell repertoires in COVID-19. The wider study: T cells, B-cell-depleted T cells, or PBMCs supplied cDNA or gDNA.

Original analysis: Amplification of reference gene primers was used by the study to estimate nucleated cell counts. Clones were read by immunoSEQ multiplex PCR, and TCRdb kept only the in-frame ones, dropping some. The DNA was the basis for D and trimming; V, J and clone size are from that table. The sample lists 350,000 to 450,000 clones; 70% to 90% were seen once. Sequenced material: peripheral blood. The TCR sequence derives from a man aged 35 to 55 with acute or convalescent COVID-19.

The CDR3 loop is CASRGGSYGYTF. The CDR3 DNA reads as TGTGCCAGCAGAGGGGGTTCCTATGGCTACACCTTC. The chain has TRBV12-3 or TRBV12-4 and TRBJ1-2; TRBD1 might be the D (6 bases). Trimming removed 6 bases from V and 4 bases from J, with 9 bases in between. The CDR3 is 12 residues long.